This T cell receptor beta chain was found in a study of T cell responses to AZD1222 COVID-19 vaccine. Study-wide findings and caveats: The donor group comprised mostly white British people and more females; the analysis possibly underestimated clonal diversity. Increased Spike-specific TCR breadth and depth were observed after two AZD1222 doses.

Profiling relied on immunoSEQ multiplex PCR, and the TCRdb table lists in-frame clones only, not all of them. Here the sample spans roughly 49,000 clones, 65% to 80% being singletons. Turning to this clone: Its antigen is currently unknown.

The source was peripheral blood, collected on day 0 of MenACWY control vaccination. The TCR originated in an adult in good health.

CDR3 DNA sequence: TGTGCCAGCAGCGTCCAGGGGGGCGGCGAGCAGTACTTC. It specifies CASSVQGGGEQYF. This chain links TRBV7-2 with TRBJ2-7; perhaps TRBD1 as D (7 bases). Trimming stripped 5 bases from V and 6 bases from J, with 14 bases between. Germline V CDR1 and CDR2: SGHTA, FQGNSA. The CDR3 covers 13 residues. The full variable domain, its missing parts supplied by reference TRBV7-2 and TRBJ2-7, is GAGVSQSPSNKVTEKGKDVELRCDPISGHTALYWYRQSLGQGLEFLIYFQGNSAPDKSGLPSDRFSAERTGGSVSTLTIQRTQQEDSAVYLCASSVQGGGEQYFGPGTRLTVT.